The 24 T cell receptor beta chains given below trace back to one sample, sequenced in a study of blood T cell repertoires in COVID-19. TCRdb's table, derived via immunoSEQ multiplex PCR, lists solely in-frame clones and lacks some. This sample has under 300,000 clones, with around 82% found just once. Sequenced input: peripheral blood. Source of these receptors: an elderly woman with active or convalescent COVID-19.

The CDR3 nucleotides are TGTGCCAGCAGCCAAGGGGACAGGGCGAGTGATTCACCCCTCCACTTT. Its translation: CASSQGDRASDSPLHF. The chain couples TRBV3-1 (or the pseudogene TRBV3-2) to TRBJ1-6; TRBD1 matches 9 bases. Germline V lookup: CDR1 LGHDT, CDR2 YNNKEL (reference sequence). V lost 1 base to trimming and J lost 8 bases; unmatched junction nucleotides: 6. CDR3 size: 16 residues.

The V gene is TRBV11-2, the J gene TRBJ2-5; the match to TRBD2 covers 15 bases. V was clipped by 4 bases and J by 4 bases; unmatched bases: 1. The germline CDR1 and CDR2 sequences are SGHAT and FQNNGV. CDR3 length: 15 amino acids. The CDR3 DNA reads TGTGCCAGCAGCTGGGGACTAGCGGGGGGAGAGACCCAGTACTTC. Protein: CASSWGLAGGETQYF.

The chain joins TRBV6-1 to TRBJ2-5; TRBD1 agrees at 8 bases. V was clipped by 3 bases and J by 5 bases; unmatched bases: 2. The CDR3 runs to 13 residues. The germline CDR1 and CDR2 sequences are MNHNS and SASEGT. This chain's CDR3 is CASSDRGHETQYF. In nucleotides, the CDR3 is TGTGCCAGCAGTGACAGGGGGCATGAGACCCAGTACTTC.

The chain joins TRBV11-2 to TRBJ2-3, with 8 bases fitting TRBD2. The CDR3 totals 20 residues. Germline V CDR1 and CDR2: SGHAT, FQNNGV. V lost 0 bases, J lost 1 base, and 15 bases stayed unmatched. CDR3 sequence: CASSLDLWRGVRIGTDTQYF. The CDR3 DNA is TGTGCCAGCAGCTTAGATCTATGGCGGGGGGTAAGGATTGGCACAGATACGCAGTATTTT.

V usage is TRBV5-1 and J usage is TRBJ1-6; D perhaps matches TRBD1 (6 bases). V gave up 4 bases and J gave up 10 bases, with 21 bases separating them. CDR1 and CDR2 (germline): SGHRS, YFSETQ. This CDR3 comprises 16 residues. In DNA, the CDR3 is TGCGCCAGCAGCCCAGATAGGGGGGGAGGGTCCTCACCCCTCCACTTT. This gives the protein CASSPDRGGGSSPLHF.

The gene calls are TRBV4-1 and TRBJ2-3, with TRBD1 identical over 9 bases. Germline V gene lookup returns CDR1 MGHRA and CDR2 YSYEKL. The CDR3 has 16 residues. With 4 bases clipped from V and 2 bases from J, the junction kept 7 bases outside the gene matches. In nucleotides, the CDR3 is TGCGCCAGCAGCCCGACAGGGGGGTCGCCCACAGATACGCAGTATTTT. Translation: CASSPTGGSPTDTQYF.

The chain is built from TRBV7-9 and TRBJ2-3; 8 bases match TRBD2. Germline V gives CDR1 SEHNR, CDR2 FQNEAQ (reference sequence). CDR3 length equals 16 residues. The junction had 6 bases not matched to a gene; V was cut back by 3 bases and J by 1 base. The CDR3 DNA reads TGTGCCAGCAGCTTGAGCCTACTAGCGGGCACAGATACGCAGTATTTT. Its translation: CASSLSLLAGTDTQYF. The full variable domain, completed using reference TRBV7-9 and TRBJ2-3, is DTGVSQNPRHKITKRGQNVTFRCDPISEHNRLYWYRQTLGQGPEFLTYFQNEAQLEKSRLLSDRFSAERPKGSFSTLEIQRTEQGDSAMYLCASSLSLLAGTDTQYFGPGTRLTVL.

The CDR3: CATSDTGQGGGQPQHF. The CDR3 DNA is TGTGCCACCAGTGACACGGGACAGGGAGGGGGACAGCCCCAGCATTTT. V gene TRBV24-1 combines with J gene TRBJ1-5; the match to TRBD1 covers 9 bases. The CDR3 is made up of 16 amino acids. After removal of 4 bases from V and 7 bases from J, the junction contained 10 bases not matched to a gene. Germline CDR1 and CDR2: KGHDR and SFDVKD.

The rearrangement links TRBV30 to TRBJ1-3, with 9 bases matching TRBD1. V dropped 5 bases and J dropped 2; count of bases not matched to a gene: 7. The CDR3 has 15 amino acids. Germline CDR1 is GTSNPN and CDR2 is SVGIG (reference sequence). DNA for the CDR3: TGTGCCTGGGACACAGGGGGCGTCGCTGGAAACACCATATATTTT. It translates to CAWDTGGVAGNTIYF.

The chain carries TRBV18 and TRBJ1-2, with D tentatively TRBD1 (6 bases). Trimming pared 4 bases from V and 4 bases from J, leaving 13 bases between. CDR3 length: 14 amino acids. Germline V gives CDR1 KGHSH, CDR2 LQKENI. CDR3 loop: CASSLTTGSYGYTF. DNA for the CDR3: TGTGCCAGCTCACTGACGACAGGTTCCTATGGCTACACCTTC.

This clone appeared once. The rearrangement joins TRBV24-1 to TRBJ2-7; D is perhaps TRBD2 (6 bases). The germline V gene has CDR1 KGHDR and CDR2 SFDVKD. This CDR3 comprises 14 residues. V was cut by 5 bases and J by 5 bases, with 15 bases left in between. The CDR3 DNA sequence: TGTGCCACCAGTGGGGCCGGGAGTATCCACGAGCAGTACTTC. It specifies CATSGAGSIHEQYF.

This clone appeared a few times. The chain uses TRBV28 and TRBJ1-1; 8 nucleotides agree with TRBD1. J was trimmed by 11 bases and V by 6 bases; bases with no gene match: 8. The CDR3 loop spans 12 amino acids. Germline values: CDR1 MDHEN, CDR2 SYDVKM. In DNA, the CDR3 is TGTGCCAGCAGGCAGACAGGGGCCGGCGCTTTCTTT. Amino acids: CASRQTGAGAFF. The whole variable domain, filled in from reference TRBV28 and TRBJ1-1, reads DVKVTQSSRYLVKRTGEKVFLECVQDMDHENMFWYRQDPGLGLRLIYFSYDVKMKEKGDIPEGYSVSREKKERFSLILESASTNQTSMYLCASRQTGAGAFFGQGTRLTVV.

This clone appeared once. Within the sample, other DNA sequences also encode this same CDR3. CDR3: CASSLAGGNTEAFF. Written as DNA, the CDR3 is TGCGCCAGCAGCTTGGCAGGTGGGAACACTGAAGCTTTCTTT. The gene calls are TRBV5-1 and TRBJ1-1; D ambiguous. CDR3 length: 14 residues. The germline CDR1 and CDR2 sequences are SGHRS and YFSETQ. Trimming shortened V by 0 bases and J by 1 base, and 7 bases separated the two germline ends.

This chain uses TRBV30 with TRBJ2-3, with a possible D match to TRBD1 (6 bases). This CDR3 has 13 amino acids. CDR1 and CDR2 (germline): GTSNPN, SVGIG (reference sequence). The CDR3: CSLSGANTDTQYF. The CDR3 nucleotides read TGTAGCCTGTCAGGGGCCAACACAGATACGCAGTATTTT.

V gene TRBV7-2 combines with J gene TRBJ2-1; 8 bases line up with TRBD2. The CDR3 spans 15 residues. V lost 0 bases, J lost 4 bases, and 2 bases stayed unmatched. CDR1 is SGHTA and CDR2 is FQGNSA in the germline V gene. CDR3 in DNA: TGTGCCAGCAGCTTAGCAGCGGGGGTTTACAATGAGCAGTTCTTC. Translation: CASSLAAGVYNEQFF. Combining the CDR3 with reference TRBV7-2 and TRBJ2-1 gives the whole variable domain GAGVSQSPSNKVTEKGKDVELRCDPISGHTALYWYRQSLGQGLEFLIYFQGNSAPDKSGLPSDRFSAERTGGSVSTLTIQRTQQEDSAVYLCASSLAAGVYNEQFFGPGTRLTVL.

This chain connects TRBV7-9 to TRBJ2-3; D might be TRBD1 (6 bases). The CDR3 is made up of 14 amino acids. Trimming shortened V by 5 bases and J by 0 bases, and 9 bases separated the two germline ends. The germline V gene encodes CDR1 SEHNR and CDR2 FQNEAQ (reference sequence). The CDR3 spells CASSPDRSTDTQYF. For the CDR3, the DNA is TGTGCCAGCAGCCCCGACAGGAGCACAGATACGCAGTATTTT.

The table lists this clone with a count of one. The J gene is TRBJ2-7, the V gene TRBV5-5; 7 nucleotides line up with TRBD2. J gave up 6 bases and V 5 bases, and 14 bases lay outside the gene matches. This CDR3 has 15 residues. The germline V gene has CDR1 SGHKS and CDR2 YYEKEE (reference sequence). This chain's CDR3 is CASSLRDYLSGEQYF. The CDR3 DNA is TGTGCCAGCAGTCTTCGGGACTACCTATCTGGCGAGCAGTACTTC.

The V call is TRBV5-4, the J call TRBJ2-7; D perhaps matches TRBD2 (5 bases). This CDR3 comprises 16 residues. The germline gives CDR1 SGHNT, CDR2 YYREEE (reference sequence). Trimming removed 0 bases at V and 1 base at J, with 14 bases between. The CDR3: CASSLDRRRGSYEQYF. In DNA form, the CDR3 reads TGTGCCAGCAGCTTGGACCGTCGTCGGGGATCCTACGAGCAGTACTTC.

The V call is TRBV7-8, the J call TRBJ2-5, with 8 bases fitting TRBD2. Per the germline V gene, CDR1 is SGHVS and CDR2 is FQNEAQ. V shed 1 base, J shed 10 bases, and the junction held 8 bases outside the gene matches. The CDR3 is 14 amino acids. The CDR3 DNA is TGTGCCAGCAGCTTAGTACTAACTAGCGGCGGCCAGTACTTC. This gives the protein CASSLVLTSGGQYF.

This sequence joins TRBV2 and TRBJ1-1, with D uncertain. Deletions cut 5 bases from V and 0 bases from J, with 7 bases between. CDR3 length equals 13 residues. CDR1 is SNHLY and CDR2 is FYNNEI in the germline V gene. CDR3 loop: CASSTEMNTEAFF. The CDR3 region has the DNA TGTGCCAGCAGTACAGAGATGAACACTGAAGCTTTCTTT. The variable domain in full, with the rest retrieved from reference TRBV2 and TRBJ1-1, is EPEVTQTPSHQVTQMGQEVILRCVPISNHLYFYWYRQILGQKVEFLVSFYNNEISEKSEIFDDQFSVERPDGSNFTLKIRSTKLEDSAMYFCASSTEMNTEAFFGQGTRLTVV.

V usage is TRBV5-8 and J usage is TRBJ1-2, with D perhaps matching TRBD1 (5 bases). The CDR3 sequence is 12 residues long. Germline lookup yields CDR1 SGHTS and CDR2 YDEGEE. Trimming took off 4 bases at V and 7 bases at J, with 11 bases between the two ends. CDR3 sequence reads: CASSHWGGGYTF. The CDR3 DNA reads TGTGCCAGCAGCCATTGGGGGGGTGGCTACACCTTC. Based on the CDR3 plus reference TRBV5-8 and TRBJ1-2, the full variable domain is EAGVTQSPTHLIKTRGQQATLRCSPISGHTSVYWYQQALGLGLQFLLWYDEGEERNRGNFPPRFSGRQFPNYSSELNVNALELEDSALYLCASSHWGGGYTFGSGTRLTVV.

The CDR3 nucleotides read TGCAGTGGAGGGTTAAGTGGTGGCTACACCTTC. This encodes CSGGLSGGYTF. The chain links TRBV20-1 to TRBJ1-2; unclear D gene. V lost 7 bases and J lost 7, with 13 bases in between. CDR1 is DFQATT, CDR2 SNEGSKA, per germline (reference sequence). This CDR3 is 11 amino acids long.

The J gene is TRBJ1-5, the V gene TRBV29-1, with a possible D match to TRBD1 (6 bases). V was pared by 4 bases and J by 0 bases, with 16 bases between. CDR1 is SQVTM and CDR2 is ANQGSEA in the germline V gene. The CDR3 loop spans 16 amino acids. The CDR3 is CSVAGGQTNSNQPQHF. As DNA, the CDR3 is TGCAGCGTTGCCGGAGGACAGACAAATAGCAATCAGCCCCAGCATTTT. Based on the CDR3 plus reference TRBV29-1 and TRBJ1-5, the full variable domain is SAVISQKPSRDICQRGTSLTIQCQVDSQVTMMFWYRQQPGQSLTLIATANQGSEATYESGFVIDKFPISRPNLTFSTLTVSNMSPEDSSIYLCSVAGGQTNSNQPQHFGDGTRLSIL.

V gene TRBV7-6 combines with J gene TRBJ2-1; 8 bases line up with TRBD2. This CDR3 contains 16 residues. V shed 1 base, J shed 6 bases, and the junction held 8 bases outside the gene matches. Germline CDR1 SGHVS, CDR2 FNYEAQ. As DNA, the CDR3 is TGTGCCAGCAGCTTAGACCGAGCCAGCGGGGGCAATGAGCAGTTCTTC. Its protein product is CASSLDRASGGNEQFF.